The rows below give T cell receptor beta chains drawn from one sample of a study of shared clonotypes between healthy human individuals. Repertoires were generated with immunoSEQ multiplex PCR, while TCRdb's copy carries only in-frame clones and drops some. The profile shows roughly 1.5 million clones, 98% of them singletons. The specimen was naive CD4+ T cells sorted from blood. These receptors came from a man aged 25-45 years in good health. CDR3s include the opening cysteine and the closing phenylalanine or tryptophan. Fields, in order: D gene, clone size, V gene, J gene, CDR3 length, CDR3 DNA, CDR3 protein. The D gene is left open where the match is weak. A clone size is listed for some rows: how often the clone was seen (once, few, many), or a class if it is expanded.

d_gene: .; abundance: .; v_gene: TRBV5-1; j_gene: TRBJ2-7; len: 13; CDR3nt: TGCGCCAGCAGCTTGGCCGTTCCCTACGAGCAGTACTTC; CDR3aa: CASSLAVPYEQYF
d_gene: .; abundance: .; v_gene: TRBV4-2; j_gene: TRBJ2-7; len: 15; CDR3nt: TGTGCCAGCAGCCAAGATCAGCGGAGGACCTACGAGCAGTACTTC; CDR3aa: CASSQDQRRTYEQYF
d_gene: .; abundance: .; v_gene: TRBV2; j_gene: TRBJ2-1; len: 11; CDR3nt: TGTGCCAGCAGTGAAGAGGGCACACAGTTCTTC; CDR3aa: CASSEEGTQFF
d_gene: .; abundance: .; v_gene: TRBV7-7; j_gene: TRBJ2-1; len: 14; CDR3nt: TGTGCCAGCACCCTAGGTGGCAGCTACAATGAGCAGTTCTTC; CDR3aa: CASTLGGSYNEQFF
d_gene: .; abundance: .; v_gene: TRBV28; j_gene: TRBJ2-4; len: 13; CDR3nt: TGTGCCAGCAGTTCAGGGAGGGGGAACATTCAGTACTTC; CDR3aa: CASSSGRGNIQYF
d_gene: .; abundance: .; v_gene: TRBV2; j_gene: TRBJ2-7; len: 18; CDR3nt: TGTGCCAGCTTCCGGGACAGGATCGTTAGCGGGAGCGCGGGGGAGCAGTACTTC; CDR3aa: CASFRDRIVSGSAGEQYF
d_gene: .; abundance: few; v_gene: TRBV10-2; j_gene: TRBJ2-7; len: 13; CDR3nt: TGCGCCAGCAGGGGGAGCTCGGCCTACGAGCAGTACTTC; CDR3aa: CASRGSSAYEQYF
d_gene: .; abundance: .; v_gene: TRBV5-1; j_gene: TRBJ1-1; len: 14; CDR3nt: TGCGCCAGCAGTCCAGTTAGGAGGGAAACTGAAGCTTTCTTT; CDR3aa: CASSPVRRETEAFF
d_gene: TRBD2; abundance: .; v_gene: TRBV4-3; j_gene: TRBJ2-1; len: 18; CDR3nt: TGCGCCAGCAGCCAAGGTCCCTACCGGGCGGGAGGGGGGAATGAGCAGTTCTTC; CDR3aa: CASSQGPYRAGGGNEQFF
d_gene: .; abundance: .; v_gene: TRBV19; j_gene: TRBJ2-1; len: 11; CDR3nt: TGTGCCAGTAGTATAGTGGGGGGGCAGTTCTTC; CDR3aa: CASSIVGGQFF
d_gene: .; abundance: .; v_gene: TRBV11-2; j_gene: TRBJ2-3; len: 16; CDR3nt: TGTGCCAGCAGCTTTAAACAGATTACTAGCACAGATACGCAGTATTTT; CDR3aa: CASSFKQITSTDTQYF
d_gene: .; abundance: .; v_gene: TRBV7-9; j_gene: TRBJ2-1; len: 17; CDR3nt: TGTGCCAGCAGCCCCCCTGTGGACGGCCCTTTACAATATGAGCAGTTCTTC; CDR3aa: CASSPPVDGPLQYEQFF
d_gene: .; abundance: .; v_gene: TRBV5-4; j_gene: TRBJ1-1; len: 13; CDR3nt: TGTGCCAGCAGCTTCCAGGGGAACACTGAAGCTTTCTTT; CDR3aa: CASSFQGNTEAFF
d_gene: .; abundance: .; v_gene: TRBV29-1; j_gene: TRBJ2-7; len: 11; CDR3nt: TGCAGCGTTACTACCCTCTACGAGCAGTACTTC; CDR3aa: CSVTTLYEQYF
d_gene: TRBD2; abundance: .; v_gene: TRBV2; j_gene: TRBJ2-1; len: 16; CDR3nt: TGTGCCAGCAGTGAAAGGACTAGCGGGAGGCGGAATGAGCAGTTCTTC; CDR3aa: CASSERTSGRRNEQFF
d_gene: TRBD2; abundance: .; v_gene: TRBV2; j_gene: TRBJ2-3; len: 14; CDR3nt: TGTGCCAGCAGGAGGACTAGCCGCACAGATACGCAGTATTTT; CDR3aa: CASRRTSRTDTQYF
d_gene: .; abundance: .; v_gene: TRBV4-1; j_gene: TRBJ2-2; len: 13; CDR3nt: TGCGCCAGCAGCCAAGTAGTCTCCGGGGAGCTGTTTTTT; CDR3aa: CASSQVVSGELFF
d_gene: TRBD2; abundance: .; v_gene: TRBV29-1; j_gene: TRBJ2-7; len: 14; CDR3nt: TGCAGCGTTGCTGATAGCGGGAGGGCCGGCGAGCAGTACTTC; CDR3aa: CSVADSGRAGEQYF
d_gene: .; abundance: once; v_gene: TRBV6-5; j_gene: TRBJ1-2; len: 11; CDR3nt: TGTGCCAGCAGAAGGGACACGAGCTACACCTTC; CDR3aa: CASRRDTSYTF
d_gene: TRBD1; abundance: .; v_gene: TRBV29-1; j_gene: TRBJ2-2; len: 14; CDR3nt: TGCAGCGTCGACAGGGGGCTGAACACCGGGGAGCTGTTTTTT; CDR3aa: CSVDRGLNTGELFF
d_gene: TRBD2; abundance: .; v_gene: TRBV7-8; j_gene: TRBJ2-1; len: 15; CDR3nt: TGTGCCAGCAGCGTAGCGGGCGGCTCCTACAATGAGCAGTTCTTC; CDR3aa: CASSVAGGSYNEQFF
d_gene: .; abundance: once; v_gene: TRBV6-5; j_gene: TRBJ2-7; len: 15; CDR3nt: TGTGCCAGCAGTTACTGGCGGGCCGGTTTTTACGAGCAGTACTTC; CDR3aa: CASSYWRAGFYEQYF
d_gene: TRBD1; abundance: .; v_gene: TRBV11-2; j_gene: TRBJ2-1; len: 19; CDR3nt: TGTGCCAGCAGCTCTTTTAAGCGGACGGGACAGGGCCCCTACAATGAGCAGTTCTTC; CDR3aa: CASSSFKRTGQGPYNEQFF
d_gene: .; abundance: .; v_gene: TRBV5-6; j_gene: TRBJ1-2; len: 13; CDR3nt: TGTGCCAGCAGCTCGACAGGCAACTATGGCTACACCTTC; CDR3aa: CASSSTGNYGYTF
d_gene: TRBD2; abundance: .; v_gene: TRBV7-2; j_gene: TRBJ2-7; len: 15; CDR3nt: TGTGCCAGCAGCTCTAGACTAGCGGGAGGGTACGAGCAGTACTTC; CDR3aa: CASSSRLAGGYEQYF
d_gene: .; abundance: .; v_gene: TRBV28; j_gene: TRBJ1-3; len: 12; CDR3nt: TGTGCCAGCAGTCCCGCCAGGAACACCATATATTTT; CDR3aa: CASSPARNTIYF
d_gene: TRBD1; abundance: .; v_gene: TRBV19; j_gene: TRBJ2-1; len: 16; CDR3nt: TGTGCCAGTAGTCGGCTCCGACAGGGGGGACCCAATGAGCAGTTCTTC; CDR3aa: CASSRLRQGGPNEQFF
d_gene: .; abundance: .; v_gene: TRBV11-2; j_gene: TRBJ2-1; len: 15; CDR3nt: TGTGCCAGCAGTTACCGGGATAGCTCCTACAATGAGCAGTTCTTC; CDR3aa: CASSYRDSSYNEQFF
d_gene: .; abundance: once; v_gene: TRBV5-1; j_gene: TRBJ2-7; len: 14; CDR3nt: TGCGCCAGCAGCTTCGGCGGGACAGAGTACGAGCAGTACTTC; CDR3aa: CASSFGGTEYEQYF
d_gene: .; abundance: .; v_gene: TRBV2; j_gene: TRBJ2-7; len: 15; CDR3nt: TGTGCCAGCAGTCAGGACTTAGGCGTCTCCTACGAGCAGTACTTC; CDR3aa: CASSQDLGVSYEQYF
d_gene: .; abundance: .; v_gene: TRBV6-5; j_gene: TRBJ1-1; len: 14; CDR3nt: TGTGCCAGCAGTTACTCGTCCTGGGACACTGAAGCTTTCTTT; CDR3aa: CASSYSSWDTEAFF
d_gene: .; abundance: .; v_gene: TRBV5-1; j_gene: TRBJ2-2; len: 15; CDR3nt: TGCGCCAGCAGCTTCCCCCCAGGGTATACCGGGGAGCTGTTTTTT; CDR3aa: CASSFPPGYTGELFF
d_gene: TRBD1; abundance: .; v_gene: TRBV2; j_gene: TRBJ2-1; len: 15; CDR3nt: TGTGCCAGCAGCGGACAGGGGGCGAACGGGAATGAGCAGTTCTTC; CDR3aa: CASSGQGANGNEQFF
d_gene: .; abundance: .; v_gene: TRBV27; j_gene: TRBJ2-7; len: 16; CDR3nt: TGTGCCAGCAGTTTAGTAAGCGGGCCCAAAACCTACGAGCAGTACTTC; CDR3aa: CASSLVSGPKTYEQYF
d_gene: .; abundance: .; v_gene: TRBV6-5; j_gene: TRBJ1-1; len: 12; CDR3nt: TGTGCCAGCAGCCAGGCTGGGACTGAAGCTTTCTTT; CDR3aa: CASSQAGTEAFF
d_gene: .; abundance: .; v_gene: TRBV19; j_gene: TRBJ2-3; len: 16; CDR3nt: TGTGCCAGTAGTATAGAAGGGACCCGCCTCCTGGATACGCAGTATTTT; CDR3aa: CASSIEGTRLLDTQYF
d_gene: .; abundance: .; v_gene: TRBV9; j_gene: TRBJ1-4; len: 13; CDR3nt: TGTGCCAGCAGCGTGAGTGGCGGAGAAAAACTGTTTTTT; CDR3aa: CASSVSGGEKLFF
d_gene: TRBD1; abundance: .; v_gene: TRBV28; j_gene: TRBJ1-5; len: 15; CDR3nt: TGTGCCAGCATAGGGCAGGGGGCGATAGTCCAGCCCCAGCATTTT; CDR3aa: CASIGQGAIVQPQHF
d_gene: .; abundance: .; v_gene: TRBV25-1; j_gene: TRBJ2-1; len: 14; CDR3nt: TGTGCCAGCAGTGAGCTGCTACCCTACAATGAGCAGTTCTTC; CDR3aa: CASSELLPYNEQFF
d_gene: .; abundance: .; v_gene: TRBV30; j_gene: TRBJ1-1; len: 13; CDR3nt: TGTGCCTGGAGTGTGGGGGCCGACACTGAAGCTTTCTTT; CDR3aa: CAWSVGADTEAFF
d_gene: TRBD1; abundance: .; v_gene: TRBV5-6; j_gene: TRBJ1-2; len: 14; CDR3nt: TGTGCCAGCAGAAAACAGGGGGCGAACTATGGCTACACCTTC; CDR3aa: CASRKQGANYGYTF
d_gene: .; abundance: .; v_gene: TRBV18; j_gene: TRBJ2-3; len: 17; CDR3nt: TGTGCCAGCTCACGCCAACTACAACTTACTAGCACAGATACGCAGTATTTT; CDR3aa: CASSRQLQLTSTDTQYF
d_gene: TRBD2; abundance: .; v_gene: TRBV18; j_gene: TRBJ2-7; len: 16; CDR3nt: TGTGCCAGCTCACCGGAATTAGCGGGACTTTCCTACGAGCAGTACTTC; CDR3aa: CASSPELAGLSYEQYF
d_gene: TRBD2; abundance: .; v_gene: TRBV7-3; j_gene: TRBJ2-2; len: 16; CDR3nt: TGTGCCAGCAGGAATACTAGCGGGATTAACACCGGGGAGCTGTTTTTT; CDR3aa: CASRNTSGINTGELFF
d_gene: .; abundance: .; v_gene: TRBV5-4; j_gene: TRBJ1-1; len: 15; CDR3nt: TGTGCCAGCAGCTCATTCGACAAGTTGAACACTGAAGCTTTCTTT; CDR3aa: CASSSFDKLNTEAFF
d_gene: TRBD1; abundance: .; v_gene: TRBV5-1; j_gene: TRBJ2-7; len: 14; CDR3nt: TGCGCCAGCAGCTTGACGGGACAGAACTACGAGCAGTACTTC; CDR3aa: CASSLTGQNYEQYF
d_gene: .; abundance: .; v_gene: TRBV2; j_gene: TRBJ2-2; len: 14; CDR3nt: TGTGCCAGCAGTACCGACCTTGGCCGCGGGGAGCTGTTTTTT; CDR3aa: CASSTDLGRGELFF
d_gene: .; abundance: .; v_gene: TRBV19; j_gene: TRBJ1-2; len: 15; CDR3nt: TGTGCCAGTATGGGGGGCGCGGGTGACGACTATGGCTACACCTTC; CDR3aa: CASMGGAGDDYGYTF
d_gene: .; abundance: .; v_gene: TRBV29-1; j_gene: TRBJ2-6; len: 15; CDR3nt: TGCAGCGTTGAAGATCAGCCCAATCGGGCCAACGTCCTGACTTTC; CDR3aa: CSVEDQPNRANVLTF
d_gene: .; abundance: .; v_gene: TRBV27; j_gene: TRBJ2-4; len: 15; CDR3nt: TGTGCCAGCAGTTTAGGAGCGTACCCCACAAACATTCAGTACTTC; CDR3aa: CASSLGAYPTNIQYF
d_gene: .; abundance: few; v_gene: TRBV7-2; j_gene: TRBJ1-1; len: 11; CDR3nt: TGTGCCAGCAGCTTATACACTGAAGCTTTCTTT; CDR3aa: CASSLYTEAFF